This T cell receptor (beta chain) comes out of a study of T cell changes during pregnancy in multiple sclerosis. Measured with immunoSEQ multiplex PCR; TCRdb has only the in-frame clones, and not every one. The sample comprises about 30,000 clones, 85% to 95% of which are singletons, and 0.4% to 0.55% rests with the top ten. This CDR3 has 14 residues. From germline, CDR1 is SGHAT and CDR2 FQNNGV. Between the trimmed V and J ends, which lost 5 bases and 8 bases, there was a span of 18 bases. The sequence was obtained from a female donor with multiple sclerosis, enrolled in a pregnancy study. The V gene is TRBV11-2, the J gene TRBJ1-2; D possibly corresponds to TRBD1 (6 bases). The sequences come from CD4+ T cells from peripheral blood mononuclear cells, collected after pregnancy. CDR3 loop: CASSHGIQGSGYTF. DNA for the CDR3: TGTGCCAGCAGCCACGGCATACAGGGCAGCGGCTACACCTTC. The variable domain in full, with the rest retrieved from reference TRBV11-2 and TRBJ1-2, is EAGVAQSPRYKIIEKRQSVAFWCNPISGHATLYWYQQILGQGPKLLIQFQNNGVVDDSQLPKDRFSAERLKGVDSTLKIQPAKLEDSAVYLCASSHGIQGSGYTFGSGTRLTVV.